This T cell receptor (beta chain) was profiled in a study of tumor and adjacent non-tumor tissue in lung cancer. As for the study in general: Aged roughly 31 to 76 years, patients included fewer than 11 men and a handful of women with stage I to III disease.

A modified ARM-PCR protocol with three rounds of nested PCR amplified TCRbeta. Using its own MiXCR run on the multiplex PCR reads, TCRdb lists one record per CDR3 protein. The table shows about 100,000 distinct CDR3 sequences, with 55% to 65% occurring only once. RNA was extracted from bulk tissue without any cell sorting. More than 3 cm separated this lung sample from the edge of the tumor. As for this clonotype: Since a much larger clone is just one base distant, this may be a read error.

The germline V gene encodes CDR1 MNHNY and CDR2 SVGAGI (reference sequence). Losses at the gene ends were 10 bases for V and 1 base for J; bases not matched to a gene: 8. The CDR3 extends over 14 amino acids. The clonotype originates from a man under 40 with non-small cell lung cancer. The rearrangement uses TRBV6-6 and TRBJ2-7, with TRBD1 matching 9 bases. Sample: distant non-tumor lung tissue. This CDR3 reads CAILTGTGSYEQYF. As DNA, the CDR3 is TGTGCCATCCTAACCGGGACAGGGTCCTACGAGCAGTACTTC.